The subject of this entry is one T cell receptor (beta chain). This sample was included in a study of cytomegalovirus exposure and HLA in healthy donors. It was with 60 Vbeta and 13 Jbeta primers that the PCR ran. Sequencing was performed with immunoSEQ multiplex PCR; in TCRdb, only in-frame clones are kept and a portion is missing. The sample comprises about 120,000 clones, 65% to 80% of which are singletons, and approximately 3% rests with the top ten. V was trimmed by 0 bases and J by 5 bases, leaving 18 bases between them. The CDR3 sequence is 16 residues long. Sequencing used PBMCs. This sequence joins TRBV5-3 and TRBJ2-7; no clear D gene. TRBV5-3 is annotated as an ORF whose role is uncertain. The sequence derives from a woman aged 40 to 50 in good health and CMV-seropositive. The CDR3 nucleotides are TGTGCCAGAAGCTTGGCCTATGGGCCAACAGTCGACGAGCAGTACTTC. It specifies CARSLAYGPTVDEQYF.